These T cell receptor beta chains were read from a single sample in a study of tumor and adjacent non-tumor tissue in lung cancer. TCRdb itself ran the multiplex PCR reads through MiXCR, one entry per CDR3 protein. The table has about 110,000 distinct CDR3 sequences, around 75% seen once. The sample was lung tumor tissue. These receptors all come from a woman between 55 and 75 years old with non-small cell lung cancer. CDR3s include the opening cysteine and the closing phenylalanine or tryptophan. D genes are given only for firm matches. The size field is filled for only some rows; it gives once, few, many or a size class.

CDR3 DNA	CDR3 protein	clone size	J gene	V gene	D gene
TGTGCCAGCAGCCTAGGATTTGGTGAACAGTTCTTC	CASSLGFGEQFF	-	TRBJ2-1	TRBV11-1	-
TGCAGTGCTAGAGAGAACAGGGGGCGCGAAGATACACACTATTTT	CSARENRGREDTHYF	-	TRBJ2-3	TRBV20-1	TRBD1
TGTGCCAGCACCCCGACAGGGAAGATAAATCAGCCCCAGCATTTT	CASTPTGKINQPQHF	-	TRBJ1-5	TRBV12-3/TRBV12-4	TRBD1
TGTGCCACCAGTGCCGGTGGGGGGCAAGAGACCCAGTACTTC	CATSAGGGQETQYF	-	TRBJ2-5	TRBV24-1	-
TGTGCCAGCAGCTTCGTCCAGGGCACCTCTGGAAACACCATATATTTT	CASSFVQGTSGNTIYF	-	TRBJ1-3	TRBV11-2	-
TGTGCCAGCAGATACCGGGACAGGGGTTACGAGCGGTACTTC	CASRYRDRGYERYF	once	TRBJ2-7	TRBV11-2	TRBD1
TGTGCCAGCGGAACAGGGGATGGGGACATTCAGTACTTC	CASGTGDGDIQYF	many	TRBJ2-4	TRBV12-3/TRBV12-4	TRBD1
TGCAGTGCATATCGACCGGGACGGATTCCTCTGAACACTGAAGCTTTCTTT	CSAYRPGRIPLNTEAFF	many	TRBJ1-1	TRBV20-1	-
TGCGCCAGCAGCCAAGCCTGGGGAATCACAGATACGCAGTATTTT	CASSQAWGITDTQYF	many	TRBJ2-3	TRBV4-3	-
TGTACCAGCAACTTGGATGGGGACAGGGATGAGCAGTTCTTC	CTSNLDGDRDEQFF	-	TRBJ2-1	TRBV11-1	TRBD1
TGTGGTAGGAGCTTAACAGATACGCAATATTTT	CGRSLTDTQYF	-	TRBJ2-3	TRBV11-2	-
TGTGTCAACAGTTATACGGACGGAGAGATTGGCTCCTACAATGAGCAGTTCTTC	CVNSYTDGEIGSYNEQFF	-	TRBJ2-1	TRBV11-3	-
TGTGCCAGTAGTTCGCGGGGGAATAAAAACATTCAGTACTTC	CASSSRGNKNIQYF	-	TRBJ2-4	TRBV6-5	TRBD2
TGCAGTGCTATTCCGGGACAAAAGTACGAGCAGTACTTC	CSAIPGQKYEQYF	many	TRBJ2-7	TRBV20-1	-
TGTGCCAGCAGTCACAGGGTTATTCAGCCCCGGCATTTT	CASSHRVIQPRHF	-	TRBJ1-5	TRBV6-6	-
TGTGCCAGCACCCCCGACAGCGGGGAGCTGTTTTTT	CASTPDSGELFF	many	TRBJ2-2	TRBV12-3/TRBV12-4	-
TGCGCCAGCAGGAGTTTGTCTTGGTGGGTCCTTCGGGACTACAATGAGCAGTTCTTC	CASRSLSWWVLRDYNEQFF	many	TRBJ2-1	TRBV10-2	-
TGTGCCAGCAGCTTAGTAAGGGGTCCCTCTGAAAACACCATATATTTT	CASSLVRGPSENTIYF	-	TRBJ1-3	TRBV11-2	-
TGTGCCACCAGCATCGGGACTATCCAATACGAGCAGTACTTC	CATSIGTIQYEQYF	-	TRBJ2-7	TRBV15	TRBD2
TGTGCCAGCAGCGAGAGTGGGTCTATGGCCAGCACCTTC	CASSESGSMASTF	few	TRBJ1-2	TRBV11-1	-
TGTGCCAGCAGCTTAGATTCGGGGAGAGGCAATGAAGTTATCTTT	CASSLDSGRGNEVIF	few	TRBJ1-1	TRBV11-3	-
TGCGCCAGCAGCTTAGAGTTGACAAGCGCGAGCCACAATGAGCAGTTATTC	CASSLELTSASHNEQLF	-	TRBJ2-1	TRBV11-3	-
TGCAGCGTTGAAGAGAGCGGCGCAGATACGCAGTATTTT	CSVEESGADTQYF	many	TRBJ2-3	TRBV29-1	-
TGCGCCAGCAGCCAAGATCGCGGGGGTTCAGAGACGCACTACTTC	CASSQDRGGSETHYF	-	TRBJ2-5	TRBV4-3	TRBD2
TGCAGTGCTAAGGGACAGGGGGATTCACCCCTCCACTTT	CSAKGQGDSPLHF	many	TRBJ1-6	TRBV20-1	TRBD1
TGTGCCAGCATTCGCCGACAGGGACTAGATTACAATGAGCAAATCTTC	CASIRRQGLDYNEQIF	-	TRBJ2-1	TRBV6-2/TRBV6-3	-
TGTGCCAGCAGCCAATATAATTCACCCCTCCACTTT	CASSQYNSPLHF	-	TRBJ1-6	TRBV7-9	-
TGTGCCAGCAGCTTCTATCAGGGAATCCGGGACAGGGAATTCCACGAGCAGTACTTC	CASSFYQGIRDREFHEQYF	-	TRBJ2-7	TRBV11-2	TRBD1
TGTGCCAACAGTCTCCGGGCCACTGAAGCTTTCTTT	CANSLRATEAFF	-	TRBJ1-1	TRBV6-2/TRBV6-3	-
TGTGCCATCAGTGGACAGAGCGGTGCTAGCACAGATACGCAGTATTTT	CAISGQSGASTDTQYF	-	TRBJ2-3	TRBV10-3	-
TGCGCCAGCAGCCATAGCGGGAGCCTTAATGAGCAGTTCTTC	CASSHSGSLNEQFF	-	TRBJ2-1	TRBV4-3	TRBD2
TGTGCCAGCAGTGGCCTCGGACGCCCGTGGGGAAACACCATATATTTT	CASSGLGRPWGNTIYF	-	TRBJ1-3	TRBV6-5	-
TGTGACAGCAGGCAAGGGACTAGCGGGGCAGATACGCAGTATTTT	CDSRQGTSGADTQYF	-	TRBJ2-3	TRBV4-3	TRBD2
TGCAGCGTCCGACGGGGAAGTGGGTACAATGAGCAGTTCTTC	CSVRRGSGYNEQFF	-	TRBJ2-1	TRBV29-1	-
TGTGACAGCAGCTTAGAATCAAGTAATTCACTCCTCCACTTT	CDSSLESSNSLLHF	once	TRBJ1-6	TRBV11-2	-
TGTGCCAGCAGCTTAGGGGGTGGGCTAGCGGGGCACAAGTCCAATGAACAGTTCTTC	CASSLGGGLAGHKSNEQFF	-	TRBJ2-1	TRBV11-2	TRBD2
TGTGCCAGCAGTCCCCTATTAACACTCAAGGCAGCTTTCTTT	CASSPLLTLKAAFF	-	TRBJ1-1	TRBV28	-
TGTGCCAGCAGTTTCGTTGGGCCCAATGAGCAGTTCTTC	CASSFVGPNEQFF	few	TRBJ2-1	TRBV12-3/TRBV12-4	-
TGTACCAGCAGTTCCCTAGCGGGAGGGCCTACCCTGTTGTTT	CTSSSLAGGPTLLF	-	TRBJ2-2	TRBV28	TRBD2
TGTGCCAGCAGTTCCGATCCGGGCCGCGTAACTGAAACTTTCTTT	CASSSDPGRVTETFF	-	TRBJ1-1	TRBV11-1	-
TGTGCCAGCAAACTTGCCTCGGGACTGGGGCTATTTTGGTACACCTTC	CASKLASGLGLFWYTF	-	TRBJ1-2	TRBV6-1	-
TGCACTGTCGTGAGAGGCAATCAGCCCCAGCATTTT	CTVVRGNQPQHF	-	TRBJ1-5	TRBV20-1	-
TGTGCCAGCACGTCTAGCGGGGACTACAATGAGCAGTTCTTT	CASTSSGDYNEQFF	-	TRBJ2-1	TRBV6-1	TRBD2
TGCAGTGCTAGAGACCCTCGGGTCGGGATAGGGGGCAGGAGCAATCAGCTCCAGCATTTT	CSARDPRVGIGGRSNQLQHF	-	TRBJ1-5	TRBV20-1	TRBD1